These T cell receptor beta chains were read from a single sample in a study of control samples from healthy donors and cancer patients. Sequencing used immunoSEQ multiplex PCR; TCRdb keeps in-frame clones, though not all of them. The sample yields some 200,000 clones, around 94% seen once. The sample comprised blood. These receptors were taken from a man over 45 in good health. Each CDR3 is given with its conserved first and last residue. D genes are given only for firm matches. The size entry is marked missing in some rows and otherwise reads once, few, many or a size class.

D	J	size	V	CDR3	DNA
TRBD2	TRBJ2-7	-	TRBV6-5	CASSYKSGVYEQYF	TGTGCCAGCAGTTATAAGAGCGGGGTCTACGAGCAGTACTTC
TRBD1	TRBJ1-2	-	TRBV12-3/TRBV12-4	CASSGTVNYGYTF	TGTGCCAGCAGTGGGACAGTTAACTATGGCTACACCTTC
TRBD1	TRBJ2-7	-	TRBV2	CASRDRGSYEQYF	TGTGCCAGTCGCGACAGGGGTTCCTACGAGCAGTACTTC
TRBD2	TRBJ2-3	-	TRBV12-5	CASGSGLAGTNTQYF	TGTGCTAGTGGTTCCGGACTAGCGGGGACGAATACGCAGTATTTT
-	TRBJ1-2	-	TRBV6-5	CASRRGDYGYTF	TGTGCCAGCAGAAGAGGGGACTATGGCTACACCTTC
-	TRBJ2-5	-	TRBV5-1	CASSLAGRNQETQYF	TGCGCCAGCAGCTTGGCGGGACGGAACCAAGAGACCCAGTACTTC
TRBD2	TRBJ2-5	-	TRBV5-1	CASSLEVAGPQETQYF	TGCGCCAGCAGCTTGGAGGTAGCGGGACCTCAAGAGACCCAGTACTTC
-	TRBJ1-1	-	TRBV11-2	CASSQPGSTEAFF	TGTGCCAGCAGTCAGCCGGGAAGCACTGAAGCTTTCTTT
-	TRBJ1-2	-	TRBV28	CASSLQDGYTF	TGTGCCAGCAGTCTCCAAGATGGCTACACCTTC
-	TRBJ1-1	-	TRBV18	CAGSPGGNTEAFF	TGTGCCGGCTCACCCGGAGGGAACACTGAAGCTTTCTTT
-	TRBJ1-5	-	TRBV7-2	CASSFAGANQPQHF	TGTGCCAGCAGCTTCGCAGGGGCCAATCAGCCCCAGCATTTT
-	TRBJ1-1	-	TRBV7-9	CASSFTTEAFF	TGTGCCAGCAGCTTCACCACTGAAGCTTTCTTT
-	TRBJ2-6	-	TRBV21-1	CASSMAGWYSGANVLTF	TGTGCCAGCAGCATGGCAGGGTGGTATTCTGGGGCCAACGTCCTGACTTTC
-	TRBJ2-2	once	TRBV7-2	CASSLTNAGELFF	TGTGCCAGCAGCTTAACGAACGCCGGGGAGCTGTTTTTT
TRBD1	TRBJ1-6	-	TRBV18	CASSPSARGADSPLHF	TGTGCCAGCTCACCATCAGCCAGGGGGGCTGATTCACCCCTCCACTTT
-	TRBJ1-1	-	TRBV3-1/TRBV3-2	CASSQAGSEAFF	TGTGCCAGCAGCCAGGCGGGCAGTGAAGCTTTCTTT
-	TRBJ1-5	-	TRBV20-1	CSASRGDQPQHF	TGCAGTGCTAGTAGGGGGGATCAGCCCCAGCATTTT
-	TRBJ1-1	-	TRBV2	CASSSDMNTEAFF	TGTGCCAGCAGTAGCGATATGAACACTGAAGCTTTCTTT
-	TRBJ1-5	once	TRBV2	CASSEHRTLSNQPQHF	TGTGCCAGCAGTGAACACAGGACCCTTAGCAATCAGCCCCAGCATTTT
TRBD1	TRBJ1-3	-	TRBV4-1	CASSPWTGPGNTIYF	TGCGCCAGCAGCCCCTGGACAGGACCTGGAAACACCATATATTTT
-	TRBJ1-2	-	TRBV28	CASSYQGLGYTF	TGTGCCAGCAGTTATCAGGGATTAGGCTACACCTTC
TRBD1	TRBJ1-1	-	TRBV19	CASSTWTGGRTEAFF	TGTGCCAGTAGTACCTGGACAGGGGGGCGGACTGAAGCTTTCTTT
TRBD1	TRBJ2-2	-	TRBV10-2	CASSRDRVEELFF	TGCGCCAGCAGTCGGGACAGGGTCGAGGAGCTGTTTTTT
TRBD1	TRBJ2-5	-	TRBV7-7	CASSLYGTGEETQYF	TGTGCTAGCAGCCTATATGGGACAGGGGAAGAGACCCAGTACTTC
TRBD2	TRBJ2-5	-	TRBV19	CASSIWGGKETQYF	TGTGCCAGTAGTATCTGGGGGGGTAAAGAGACCCAGTACTTC
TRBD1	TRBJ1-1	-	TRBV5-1	CASVGTGYAEAFF	TGCGCCAGCGTGGGGACAGGGTATGCTGAAGCTTTCTTT
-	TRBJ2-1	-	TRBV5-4	CASAQTGTHNEQFF	TGTGCCAGCGCTCAGACAGGTACCCACAATGAGCAGTTCTTC
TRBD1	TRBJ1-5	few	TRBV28	CASSFLRTGGQPQHF	TGTGCCAGCAGTTTTCTGCGGACAGGCGGCCAGCCCCAGCATTTT
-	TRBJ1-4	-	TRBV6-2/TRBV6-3	CASSYRQTNEKLFF	TGTGCCAGCAGTTATCGTCAGACCAATGAAAAACTGTTTTTT
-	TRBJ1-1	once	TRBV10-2	CASITQVNTEAFF	TGCGCCAGCATTACCCAGGTCAACACTGAAGCTTTCTTT
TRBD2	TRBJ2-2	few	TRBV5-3	CARSRPPLAGGTGELFF	TGTGCCAGAAGCAGACCCCCACTAGCGGGGGGCACCGGGGAGCTGTTTTTT
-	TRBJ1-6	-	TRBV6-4	CASSDSGGKSPLHF	TGTGCCAGCAGTGACTCTGGGGGCAAATCACCCCTCCACTTT
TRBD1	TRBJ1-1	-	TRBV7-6	CASSPIGQAGTEAFF	TGTGCCAGCAGCCCGATAGGACAGGCGGGGACTGAAGCTTTCTTT
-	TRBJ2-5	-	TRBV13	CASSVRSQETQYF	TGTGCCAGCAGCGTACGGAGCCAAGAGACCCAGTACTTC
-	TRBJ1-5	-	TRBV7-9	CASSLFSTGSWDNQPQHF	TGTGCCAGCAGCTTATTCAGCACGGGATCGTGGGACAATCAGCCCCAGCATTTT
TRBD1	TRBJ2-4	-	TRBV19	CASSIDRGARNIQYF	TGTGCCAGTAGTATCGACAGGGGTGCCCGGAACATTCAGTACTTC
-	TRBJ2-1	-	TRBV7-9	CASSSGVYEQFF	TGTGCCAGCAGCTCAGGGGTGTATGAGCAGTTCTTC
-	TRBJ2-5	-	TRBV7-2	CASSFGTGQETQYF	TGTGCCAGCAGCTTCGGAACGGGGCAAGAGACCCAGTACTTC
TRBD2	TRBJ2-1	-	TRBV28	CASSLTSGGLGEQFF	TGTGCCAGCAGTCTGACTAGCGGGGGATTGGGTGAGCAGTTCTTC
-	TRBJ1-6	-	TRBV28	CASTLTGGPSPLHF	TGTGCCAGCACCTTAACTGGGGGCCCTTCACCCCTCCACTTT
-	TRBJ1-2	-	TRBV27	CASSFGQGRGYTF	TGTGCCAGCAGTTTTGGGCAGGGGAGAGGCTACACCTTC
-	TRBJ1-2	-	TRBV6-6	CASSYVWGARDGYTF	TGTGCCAGCAGTTACGTATGGGGGGCCCGAGATGGCTACACCTTC
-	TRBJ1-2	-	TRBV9	CASSVNPNYGYTF	TGTGCCAGCAGCGTGAACCCTAACTATGGCTACACCTTC
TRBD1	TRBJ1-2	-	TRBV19	CASSSEHGTGVRGYTF	TGTGCCAGTAGTTCAGAGCACGGGACAGGGGTTCGTGGCTACACCTTC
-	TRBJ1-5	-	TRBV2	CASSGLRRDQPQHF	TGTGCCAGCAGTGGTTTACGCAGGGATCAGCCCCAGCATTTT
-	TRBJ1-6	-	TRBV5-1	CASNTGNDNSPLHF	TGCGCCAGCAATACAGGGAACGATAATTCACCCCTCCACTTT
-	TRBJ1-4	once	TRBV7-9	CASSYSLGEKLFF	TGTGCCAGCAGCTACAGCCTCGGGGAAAAACTGTTTTTT
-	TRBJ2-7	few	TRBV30	CAWSANEQYF	TGTGCCTGGAGTGCCAACGAGCAGTACTTC
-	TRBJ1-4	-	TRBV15	CATSTSNSEKLFF	TGTGCCACCTCGACATCTAACAGTGAAAAACTGTTTTTT
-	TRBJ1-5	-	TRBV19	CASSRRANQPQHF	TGTGCCAGTAGTCGCAGGGCGAATCAGCCCCAGCATTTT
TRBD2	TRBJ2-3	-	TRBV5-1	CASSFMGRGDTQYF	TGCGCCAGCAGCTTTATGGGGAGGGGCGATACGCAGTATTTT